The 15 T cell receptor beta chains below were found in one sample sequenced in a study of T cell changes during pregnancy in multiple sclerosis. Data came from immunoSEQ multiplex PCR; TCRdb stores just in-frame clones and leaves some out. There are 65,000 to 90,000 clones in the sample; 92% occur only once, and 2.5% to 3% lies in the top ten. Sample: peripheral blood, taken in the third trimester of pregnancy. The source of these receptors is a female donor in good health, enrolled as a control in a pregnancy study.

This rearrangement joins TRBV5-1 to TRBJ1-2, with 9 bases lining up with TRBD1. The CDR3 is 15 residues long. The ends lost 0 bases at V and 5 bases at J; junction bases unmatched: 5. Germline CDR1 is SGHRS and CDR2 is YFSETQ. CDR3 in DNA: TGCGCCAGCAGCTTGGCCGGGACAGGGCCTTATGGCTACACCTTC. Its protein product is CASSLAGTGPYGYTF. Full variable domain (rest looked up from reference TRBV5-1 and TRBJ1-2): KAGVTQTPRYLIKTRGQQVTLSCSPISGHRSVSWYQQTPGQGLQFLFEYFSETQRNKGNFPGRFSGRQFSNSRSEMNVSTLELGDSALYLCASSLAGTGPYGYTFGSGTRLTVV.

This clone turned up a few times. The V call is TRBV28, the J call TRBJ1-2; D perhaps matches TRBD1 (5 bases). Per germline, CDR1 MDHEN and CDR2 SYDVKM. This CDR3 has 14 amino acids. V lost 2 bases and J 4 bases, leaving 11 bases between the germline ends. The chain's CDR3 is CASSLQDILYGYTF. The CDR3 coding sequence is TGTGCCAGCAGTTTACAGGACATCCTCTATGGCTACACCTTC.

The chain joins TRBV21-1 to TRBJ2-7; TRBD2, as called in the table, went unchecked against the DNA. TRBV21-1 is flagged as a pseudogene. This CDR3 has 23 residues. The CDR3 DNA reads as TGTGCCAGCAGCAAAGAAAACCACCGAGAACAAGAGCGGGAAACTGGGGGGGACTACGAGCAGTACTTC. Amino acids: CASSKENHREQERETGGDYEQYF.

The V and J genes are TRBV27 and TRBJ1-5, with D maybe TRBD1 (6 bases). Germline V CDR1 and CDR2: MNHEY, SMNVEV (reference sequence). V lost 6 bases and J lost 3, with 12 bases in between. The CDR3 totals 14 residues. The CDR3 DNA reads TGTGCCAGCAGGAAACAGGGCCTCAATCAGCCCCAGCATTTT. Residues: CASRKQGLNQPQHF.

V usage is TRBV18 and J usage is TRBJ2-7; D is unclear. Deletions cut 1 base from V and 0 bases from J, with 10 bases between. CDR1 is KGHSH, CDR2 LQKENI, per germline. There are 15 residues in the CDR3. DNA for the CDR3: TGTGCCAGCTCACCACTGGGCCAAAGCTCCTACGAGCAGTACTTC. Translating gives CASSPLGQSSYEQYF.

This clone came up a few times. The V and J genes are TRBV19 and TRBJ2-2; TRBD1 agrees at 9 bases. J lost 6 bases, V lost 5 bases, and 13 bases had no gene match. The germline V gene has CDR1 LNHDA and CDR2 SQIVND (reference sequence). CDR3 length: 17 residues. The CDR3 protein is CASSFRDRVNEAGELFF. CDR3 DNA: TGTGCCAGTAGTTTCCGGGACAGGGTGAATGAAGCCGGGGAGCTGTTTTTT.

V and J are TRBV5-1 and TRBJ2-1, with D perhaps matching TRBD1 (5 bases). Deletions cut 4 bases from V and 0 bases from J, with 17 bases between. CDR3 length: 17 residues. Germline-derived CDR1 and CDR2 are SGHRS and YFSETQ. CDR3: CASSESRQPSSYNEQFF. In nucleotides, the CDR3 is TGCGCCAGCAGCGAATCTAGACAGCCCAGCTCCTACAATGAGCAGTTCTTC.

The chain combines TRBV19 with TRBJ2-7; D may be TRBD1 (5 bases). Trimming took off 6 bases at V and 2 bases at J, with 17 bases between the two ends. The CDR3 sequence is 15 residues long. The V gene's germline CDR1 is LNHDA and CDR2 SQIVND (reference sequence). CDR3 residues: CASSNIRQGTYEQYF. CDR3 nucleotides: TGTGCCAGTAGCAATATCCGGCAGGGAACCTACGAGCAGTACTTC.

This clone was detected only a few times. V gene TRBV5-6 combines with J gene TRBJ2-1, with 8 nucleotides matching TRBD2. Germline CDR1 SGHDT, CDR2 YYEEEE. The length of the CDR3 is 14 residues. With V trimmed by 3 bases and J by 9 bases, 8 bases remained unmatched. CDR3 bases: TGTGCCAGCAGCTATGGACTAGCCCCCGGTGAGCAGTTCTTC. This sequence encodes CASSYGLAPGEQFF.

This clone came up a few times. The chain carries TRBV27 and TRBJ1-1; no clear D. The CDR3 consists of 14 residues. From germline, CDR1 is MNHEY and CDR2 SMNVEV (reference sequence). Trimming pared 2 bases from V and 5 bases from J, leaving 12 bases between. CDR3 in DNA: TGTGCCAGCAGTTTAGAAGGGAGGGCTACTGAAGCTTTCTTT. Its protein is CASSLEGRATEAFF.

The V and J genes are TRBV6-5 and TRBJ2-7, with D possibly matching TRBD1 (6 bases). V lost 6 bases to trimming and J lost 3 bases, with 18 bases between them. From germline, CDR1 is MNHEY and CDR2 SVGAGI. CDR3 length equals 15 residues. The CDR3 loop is CASRRRTDRLYEQYF. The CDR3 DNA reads TGTGCCAGCAGGCGACGGACAGATCGACTCTACGAGCAGTACTTC.

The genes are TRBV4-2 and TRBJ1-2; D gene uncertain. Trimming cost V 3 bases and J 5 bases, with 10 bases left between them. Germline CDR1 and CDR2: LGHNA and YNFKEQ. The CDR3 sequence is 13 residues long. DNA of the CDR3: TGTGCCAGCAGCCAGACTCTCTTGTATGGCTACACCTTC. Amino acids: CASSQTLLYGYTF.

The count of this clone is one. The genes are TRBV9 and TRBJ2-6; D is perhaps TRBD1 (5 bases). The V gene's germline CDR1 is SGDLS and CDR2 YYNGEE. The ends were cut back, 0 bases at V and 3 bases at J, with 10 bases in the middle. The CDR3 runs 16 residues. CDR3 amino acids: CASSVGQGDGANVLTF. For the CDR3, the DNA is TGTGCCAGCAGCGTAGGGCAGGGTGATGGGGCCAACGTCCTGACTTTC. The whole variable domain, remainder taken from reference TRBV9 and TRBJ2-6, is DSGVTQTPKHLITATGQRVTLRCSPRSGDLSVYWYQQSLDQGLQFLIQYYNGEERAKGNILERFSAQQFPDLHSELNLSSLELGDSALYFCASSVGQGDGANVLTFGAGSRLTVL.

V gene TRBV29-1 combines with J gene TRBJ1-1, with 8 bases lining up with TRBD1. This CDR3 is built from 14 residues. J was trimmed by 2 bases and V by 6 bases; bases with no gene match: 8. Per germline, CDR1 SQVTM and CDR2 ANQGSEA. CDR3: CSVDTGTGNTEAFF. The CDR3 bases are TGCAGCGTCGATACCGGGACAGGCAACACTGAAGCTTTCTTT.

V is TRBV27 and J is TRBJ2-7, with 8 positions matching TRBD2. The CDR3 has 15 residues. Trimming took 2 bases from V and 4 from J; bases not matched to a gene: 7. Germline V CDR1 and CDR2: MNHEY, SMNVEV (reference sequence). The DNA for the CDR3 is TGTGCCAGCAGTTTAGAGGTGGCTAGCGGGTACGAGCAGTACTTC. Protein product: CASSLEVASGYEQYF.